Given below is one T cell receptor beta chain in context. This entry comes from a study of blood T cell repertoires in COVID-19. Across the whole study: The study drew acute and convalescent COVID-19 samples from the United States, Italy and Spain. In each case, the material was cDNA or gDNA derived from T cells, B-cell-depleted T cells, or PBMCs.

In Seattle, patients joined the study during active infection and were tracked longitudinally. The germline gives CDR1 MNHEY, CDR2 SVGAGI. This CDR3 is built from 15 residues. The V gene end was trimmed by 1 base and the J gene end by 2 bases; junction bases not matched to a gene: 3. Per the study methods: For nucleated cells, counts were estimated from reference gene primer amplification. TCRdb's table, derived via immunoSEQ multiplex PCR, lists solely in-frame clones and lacks some. V and J calls and clone size are as listed in that table; D and trimming were resolved from the DNA. The data contain 450,000 or so clones, 70% to 90% of them singletons.

This sequence joins TRBV6-5 and TRBJ1-2; the match to TRBD1 covers 8 bases. The origin of this receptor is a young man with COVID-19, enrolled during active disease. The sequenced sample was peripheral blood. The CDR3 protein is CASSYFRGRNYGYTF. The CDR3 nucleotides read TGTGCCAGCAGTTACTTCAGGGGGCGCAACTATGGCTACACCTTC.